These 23 T cell receptor beta chains share one sample of origin, sequenced in a study of identical twins. TCRdb reprocessed the 5' RACE reads via MiXCR and lists one record per CDR3 protein. This sample has hundreds of thousands of distinct CDR3 sequences, with roughly 9.4% found just once. Input material: memory (CD45RO+) T cells sorted from blood. Receptor source: a woman aged 18-35 years in good health.

The chain employs TRBV5-6 and TRBJ2-3; no reliable D call. Germline loops: CDR1 SGHDT, CDR2 YYEEEE. The CDR3 contains 15 residues. The V and J ends lost 1 base and 0 bases respectively, with 9 bases between them. The DNA of the CDR3 is TGTGCCAGCAGCTTGTTAGGGTTCAGCACAGATACGCAGTATTTT. As protein: CASSLLGFSTDTQYF.

This clonotype was found many times. The J gene is TRBJ2-7, the V gene TRBV5-1, with a tentative D call TRBD2 (6 bases). Germline V gene lookup returns CDR1 SGHRS and CDR2 YFSETQ. V was clipped by 4 bases and J by 2 bases, with 13 bases between them. This CDR3 spans 14 amino acids. The CDR3 nucleotides read TGCGCCAGCAGCGGGGGGACCGTAACCTACGAGCAGTACTTC. Its translation: CASSGGTVTYEQYF.

This clonotype was seen only a few times. The rearrangement joins TRBV12-3 or TRBV12-4 to TRBJ2-3, with 7 bases aligning to TRBD2. Unmatched junction bases numbered 6, after V lost 3 bases and J lost 3 bases. The CDR3 extends over 15 amino acids. CDR3 protein: CASSFRLAGTDTQYF. The CDR3 coding sequence is TGTGCCAGCAGTTTTAGACTAGCAGGGACAGATACGCAGTATTTT.

The rearrangement links TRBV6-1 to TRBJ2-5; 9 bases align to TRBD2. The CDR3 spans 15 residues. Losses at the gene ends were 4 bases for V and 5 bases for J; bases not matched to a gene: 8. Germline lookup yields CDR1 MNHNS and CDR2 SASEGT. For the CDR3, the DNA is TGTGCCAGCAGTGGGGTGGCGGGGGGGCGTGAGACCCAGTACTTC. Its translation is CASSGVAGGRETQYF.

The chain carries TRBV10-2 and TRBJ1-5, with 8 bases fitting TRBD1. This CDR3 region has 15 residues. The ends lost 3 bases at V and 0 bases at J; junction bases unmatched: 1. The germline gives CDR1 WSHSY, CDR2 SAAADI. The CDR3 here is CASSDRGLSNQPQHF. The DNA of the CDR3 is TGCGCCAGCAGTGACAGGGGGCTTAGCAATCAGCCCCAGCATTTT.

The chain joins TRBV5-6 to TRBJ2-1; weak D call: TRBD2 (7 bases). V lost 4 bases, J lost 10 bases, and 27 bases lay in between. From germline, CDR1 is SGHDT and CDR2 YYEEEE. This CDR3 spans 17 amino acids. The CDR3 reads CASSGGGGGGPLEEQFF. CDR3 bases: TGTGCCAGCAGCGGCGGTGGGGGGGGCGGCCCTTTAGAGGAGCAGTTCTTC.

This chain connects TRBV5-1 to TRBJ2-5; TRBD2 agrees at 8 bases. V lost 4 bases and J lost 2; bases outside the gene matches: 4. Germline CDR1 reads SGHRS; CDR2 reads YFSETQ. The CDR3 spans 14 residues. This chain's CDR3 is CASSELAGQETQYF. The CDR3 coding sequence is TGCGCCAGCAGCGAGTTAGCGGGGCAAGAGACCCAGTACTTC.

This clonotype was picked up many times. The rearrangement links TRBV7-9 to TRBJ2-1; possible D gene TRBD1, 5 bases. Trimming shortened V by 5 bases and J by 1 base, and 6 bases separated the two germline ends. The CDR3 loop spans 13 amino acids. Germline CDR1 is SEHNR and CDR2 is FQNEAQ (reference sequence). CDR3 amino acids: CASSGASYNEQFF. CDR3 nucleotide sequence: TGTGCCAGCAGCGGGGCATCCTACAATGAGCAGTTCTTC. The complete variable domain, with remaining parts taken from reference TRBV7-9 and TRBJ2-1, reads DTGVSQNPRHKITKRGQNVTFRCDPISEHNRLYWYRQTLGQGPEFLTYFQNEAQLEKSRLLSDRFSAERPKGSFSTLEIQRTEQGDSAMYLCASSGASYNEQFFGPGTRLTVL.

This clonotype showed up just a few times. The CDR3 DNA reads TGTGCCAGCAGGCCTAGCGGGGGGGACTACAATGAGCAGTTCTTC. Translation gives CASRPSGGDYNEQFF. This chain connects TRBV6-2 or TRBV6-3 to TRBJ2-1; 12 bases match TRBD2. There are 15 residues in the CDR3. J gave up 3 bases and V 6 bases, and 3 bases lay outside the gene matches. CDR1 and CDR2 from the germline V gene are MNHEY and SVGEGT.

This clonotype has ten or more counts. The V call is TRBV10-3, the J call TRBJ2-3; no clear D gene. V was cut by 0 bases and J by 1 base, with 5 bases left in between. The CDR3 totals 14 residues. The V gene's germline CDR1 is ENHRY and CDR2 SYGVKD. The CDR3 sequence: CAISESTGTDTQYF. The CDR3 DNA follows: TGTGCCATCAGTGAGTCGACTGGCACAGATACGCAGTATTTT.

This clonotype was detected a few times. This rearrangement joins TRBV20-1 to TRBJ2-5; D ambiguous. Trimming shortened V by 3 bases and J by 1 base, and 9 bases separated the two germline ends. This CDR3 is built from 13 residues. Germline V CDR1 and CDR2: DFQATT, SNEGSKA (reference sequence). This chain's CDR3 is CSARIGSQETQYF. The DNA of the CDR3 is TGCAGTGCTAGGATCGGTAGCCAAGAGACCCAGTACTTC.

The V call is TRBV10-2, the J call TRBJ2-3, with D uncertain. CDR3 length equals 16 residues. From germline, CDR1 is WSHSY and CDR2 SAAADI. V was clipped by 5 bases and J by 4 bases, with 19 bases between them. CDR3 amino acids: CASSWSGSFSADTQYF. CDR3 DNA sequence: TGCGCCAGCAGTTGGTCAGGATCGTTTTCCGCAGATACGCAGTATTTT.

The chain links TRBV3-1 to TRBJ2-3, with TRBD1 matching over 9 bases. There are 15 residues in the CDR3. Germline loops: CDR1 LGHDT, CDR2 YNNKEL (reference sequence). Trimming at V came to 1 base and at J to 3 bases, leaving 2 bases not matched to a gene. DNA for the CDR3: TGTGCCAGCAGCCAAGTTGGGACAGGGACAGATACGCAGTATTTT. This gives the protein CASSQVGTGTDTQYF.

J is TRBJ1-1 and V is TRBV2, with 8 nucleotides matching TRBD1. Germline CDR1 SNHLY, CDR2 FYNNEI. This CDR3 is built from 12 residues. Trimming cost V 7 bases and J 4 bases; bases outside gene matches: 2. The CDR3 nucleotides are TGTGCCAGCAAACAGGGGGGCACTGAAGCTTTCTTT. Translated, it gives CASKQGGTEAFF.

This clonotype was seen at least ten times. The chain recombines TRBV9 with TRBJ2-1; a possible D gene is TRBD1 (5 bases). Germline V CDR1 and CDR2: SGDLS, YYNGEE. V shed 0 bases and J shed 1 base, with 8 bases lying between them. This CDR3 region has 15 residues. The CDR3: CASSVGQGSYNEQFF. For the CDR3, the DNA is TGTGCCAGCAGCGTAGGGCAGGGATCCTACAATGAGCAGTTCTTC.

The V and J genes are TRBV20-1 and TRBJ1-1; D unclear. This CDR3 spans 16 amino acids. CDR1 and CDR2 from the germline V gene are DFQATT and SNEGSKA (reference sequence). Trimming cost V 3 bases and J 2 bases, with 19 bases left between them. The DNA of the CDR3 is TGCAGTGCTAGTGGAGCCGGGAGGGTAGGAAACACTGAAGCTTTCTTT. Translating it yields CSASGAGRVGNTEAFF.

The chain combines TRBV7-2 with TRBJ2-7, with 7 bases that match TRBD2. The CDR3 sequence is 14 residues long. CDR1 and CDR2 from the germline V gene are SGHTA and FQGNSA. V dropped 2 bases and J dropped 4; count of bases not matched to a gene: 5. The CDR3, as DNA: TGTGCCAGCAGCTTATCGCTAGCGGATTACGAGCAGTACTTC. Translation: CASSLSLADYEQYF.

This clonotype was counted ten times or more. V and J are TRBV7-9 and TRBJ2-1; tentatively, D is TRBD1 or TRBD2 (5 bases each). The CDR3 contains 13 residues. Germline CDR1 SEHNR, CDR2 FQNEAQ (reference sequence). V was trimmed by 10 bases and J by 4 bases, leaving 14 bases between them. CDR3 region: CATGPPSYNEQFF. The CDR3 DNA reads TGTGCCACGGGGCCACCCTCGTACAATGAGCAGTTCTTC.

This clonotype was picked up many times. The chain has TRBV11-2 and TRBJ2-5; 9 nucleotides align to TRBD2. V gave up 1 base and J gave up 3 bases; unmatched junction bases: 12. Germline V gene lookup returns CDR1 SGHAT and CDR2 FQNNGV. This CDR3 is built from 18 residues. In DNA, the CDR3 is TGTGCCAGCAGCTTAGGGATGGTGCTAGCGGGAAAGGAAGAGACCCAGTACTTC. Translated, it gives CASSLGMVLAGKEETQYF.

This clonotype was counted between two and nine times. The V gene is TRBV5-1, the J gene TRBJ2-1, with a tentative D call TRBD2 (6 bases). Per the germline V gene, CDR1 is SGHRS and CDR2 is YFSETQ. This CDR3 comprises 15 residues. The V and J ends lost 0 bases and 6 bases respectively, with 13 bases between them. The CDR3 DNA is TGCGCCAGCAGCTTGGCCCCGGGAGTTGGCAATGAGCAGTTCTTC. This sequence encodes CASSLAPGVGNEQFF.

The V gene is TRBV29-1, the J gene TRBJ2-3; no clear D gene. CDR3 size: 13 residues. Germline V lookup: CDR1 SQVTM, CDR2 ANQGSEA. V lost 2 bases and J lost 2, with 8 bases in between. The CDR3 sequence: CSVEPSNTDTQYF. DNA of the CDR3: TGCAGCGTTGAACCCTCTAACACAGATACGCAGTATTTT.

This clonotype has only a few counts. The chain is built from TRBV27 and TRBJ1-1, with TRBD1 as a possible D gene (5 bases). This CDR3 contains 14 residues. The V end lost 6 bases, the J end lost 7 bases, and 18 bases lay between the germline ends. Germline V gene sequence: CDR1 MNHEY, CDR2 SMNVEV (reference sequence). CDR3 bases: TGTGCCAGCAGCCGAGGAGGGGTTGGAGTTGAAGCTTTCTTT. Encoded protein: CASSRGGVGVEAFF.

This clonotype was picked up many times. The chain links TRBV2 to TRBJ1-2; weak D call: TRBD1 (6 bases). Trimming removed 11 bases from V and 8 bases from J, with 21 bases in between. This CDR3 contains 13 residues. Germline CDR1 SNHLY, CDR2 FYNNEI. CDR3 region: CADREGGLGGYTF. CDR3 nucleotides: TGTGCCGACCGGGAGGGGGGGCTCGGAGGCTACACCTTC.